The 19 T cell receptor beta chains given below trace back to one sample, sequenced in a study of a mutant IDH1 vaccine in newly diagnosed glioma. Stated time point: week 5, during vaccination. Every single dose of the vaccine, 300 ug of mutant IDH1 20-mer peptide, came with topical imiquimod. Data came from immunoSEQ multiplex PCR; TCRdb stores just in-frame clones and leaves some out. This sample carries around 36,000 clones, roughly 90% of them seen once, and the ten largest clones take over 2%. These receptors lack a known antigen. This sample comprised PBMCs, obtained from a glioma patient whose treatment included an IDH1 peptide vaccine. The receptors here all came from a man aged 50-60 years with glioma.

The rearrangement links TRBV5-5 to TRBJ1-2, with 8 positions matching TRBD1. The CDR3 totals 19 residues. Germline CDR1 SGHKS, CDR2 YYEKEE (reference sequence). V shed 1 base and J 4 bases; nucleotides not matched to a gene: 18. The CDR3 region is CASSLTGWQGAGFGYGYTF. In DNA form, the CDR3 reads TGTGCCAGCAGCTTGACCGGGTGGCAGGGGGCGGGTTTTGGCTATGGCTACACCTTC.

The chain couples TRBV4-3 to TRBJ2-1; weak D call: TRBD1 (5 bases). Trimming removed 0 bases from V and 0 bases from J, with 12 bases in between. Germline loops: CDR1 LGHNA, CDR2 YSLEER. The CDR3 extends over 17 amino acids. The CDR3 DNA reads as TGCGCCAGCAGCCAAGATTTCAGGGTGGGCTCCTACAATGAGCAGTTCTTC. Translating it yields CASSQDFRVGSYNEQFF.

This sequence joins TRBV6-5 and TRBJ2-1; a weak D match, TRBD2 (5 bases). This CDR3 has 13 amino acids. Trimming cost V 2 bases and J 9 bases, with 11 bases left between them. The V gene's germline CDR1 is MNHEY and CDR2 SVGAGI. The CDR3: CASSYSRGGEQFF. The DNA for the CDR3 is TGTGCCAGCAGTTACAGCCGGGGTGGTGAGCAGTTCTTC.

The rearrangement links TRBV29-1 to TRBJ1-1; D is ambiguous. The V gene's germline CDR1 is SQVTM and CDR2 ANQGSEA. This CDR3 contains 12 residues. Trimming cost V 6 bases and J 4 bases, with 12 bases left between them. The CDR3: CSVVSRGTEAFF. In DNA form, the CDR3 reads TGCAGCGTCGTTAGCAGAGGCACTGAAGCTTTCTTT.

This clone was counted a few times. The V call is TRBV6-4, the J call TRBJ2-6; D tentatively fits TRBD1 or TRBD2 (5 bases each). The CDR3 contains 15 residues. The V gene's germline CDR1 is MRHNA and CDR2 SNTAGT. Trimming stripped 2 bases from V and 0 bases from J, with 5 bases between. The CDR3 spells CASSDGGSGANVLTF. The CDR3 coding sequence is TGTGCCAGCAGTGACGGGGGCTCTGGGGCCAACGTCCTGACTTTC.

The V and J genes are TRBV6-5 and TRBJ1-4; D gene uncertain. CDR3 length: 15 residues. Germline CDR1 MNHEY, CDR2 SVGAGI. Trimming took off 2 bases at V and 8 bases at J, with 15 bases between the two ends. Here the CDR3 reads CASSYTGGIGEKLFF. The CDR3 DNA sequence: TGTGCCAGCAGTTACACCGGAGGGATTGGAGAAAAACTGTTTTTT.

J is TRBJ1-5 and V is TRBV10-1; TRBD1 might be the D (6 bases). The V gene lost 6 bases and the J gene lost 0 bases, with 15 bases spanning the gap. CDR1 is WNHNN and CDR2 is SYGVQD in the germline V gene (reference sequence). CDR3 length: 16 residues. This chain's CDR3 is CASRGGGTYSNQPQHF. The CDR3 region has the DNA TGCGCCAGCAGAGGGGGGGGGACTTATAGCAATCAGCCCCAGCATTTT.

The chain recombines TRBV5-6 with TRBJ2-3; perhaps TRBD2 as D (5 bases). V was pared by 0 bases and J by 1 base, with 6 bases between. This CDR3 contains 14 residues. Germline assignment: CDR1 SGHDT and CDR2 YYEEEE. The CDR3 bases are TGTGCCAGCAGCTTGGGGCGGGGCACAGATACGCAGTATTTT. Translated: CASSLGRGTDTQYF.

The chain carries TRBV27 and TRBJ1-6, with D possibly being TRBD1 (5 bases). The CDR3 totals 15 residues. Trimming pared 5 bases from V and 0 bases from J, leaving 8 bases between. Germline CDR1 and CDR2: MNHEY and SMNVEV (reference sequence). This chain's CDR3 is CASSGGSSYNSPLHF. For the CDR3, the DNA is TGTGCCAGCAGTGGGGGGAGCTCCTATAATTCACCCCTCCACTTT.

The rearrangement joins TRBV7-9 to TRBJ1-1; D is ambiguous. V was shortened by 0 bases and J by 1 base, with 6 bases between the two germline ends. The CDR3 sequence is 14 residues long. Germline V gene lookup returns CDR1 SEHNR and CDR2 FQNEAQ (reference sequence). CDR3 sequence reads: CASSLAGSNTEAFF. In DNA form, the CDR3 reads TGTGCCAGCAGCTTAGCAGGGTCGAACACTGAAGCTTTCTTT.

The V call is TRBV13, the J call TRBJ2-3; tentative D call: TRBD2 (5 bases). The V gene lost 5 bases and the J gene lost 2 bases, with 14 bases spanning the gap. The CDR3 has 15 amino acids. Germline V gene data show CDR1 as PRHDT and CDR2 as FYEKMQ (reference sequence). This chain's CDR3 is CASSRALGYTDTQYF. The DNA of the CDR3 is TGTGCCAGCAGCAGAGCACTAGGTTACACAGATACGCAGTATTTT.

The chain employs TRBV6-6 and TRBJ2-7; D gene ambiguous. The CDR3 has 13 residues. Germline lookup yields CDR1 MNHNY and CDR2 SVGAGI (reference sequence). V lost 5 bases and J 5 bases, leaving 13 bases between the germline ends. Here the CDR3 reads CASSPYFSNEQYF. In DNA, the CDR3 is TGTGCCAGCAGTCCTTACTTCAGCAACGAGCAGTACTTC.

The chain links TRBV28 to TRBJ1-1; D might be TRBD1 (6 bases). The CDR3 is made up of 15 amino acids. V was pared by 5 bases and J by 4 bases, with 17 bases between. The germline CDR1 and CDR2 sequences are MDHEN and SYDVKM. The CDR3 DNA follows: TGTGCCAGCAGTCCCTGGTTAACGGGGGCCACTGAAGCTTTCTTT. It codes for CASSPWLTGATEAFF.

This clone was detected only a few times. V gene TRBV29-1 combines with J gene TRBJ1-4, with a weak D call TRBD1 (6 bases). The CDR3 length is 15 residues. V was pared by 4 bases and J by 5 bases, with 17 bases between. The germline V gene encodes CDR1 SQVTM and CDR2 ANQGSEA. The CDR3 DNA follows: TGCAGCGTTGGGGGGACACCCCTTGAGAATGAAAAACTGTTTTTT. Translated: CSVGGTPLENEKLFF. The variable domain in full, completed from reference TRBV29-1 and TRBJ1-4, reads SAVISQKPSRDICQRGTSLTIQCQVDSQVTMMFWYRQQPGQSLTLIATANQGSEATYESGFVIDKFPISRPNLTFSTLTVSNMSPEDSSIYLCSVGGTPLENEKLFFGSGTQLSVL.

The V call is TRBV2, the J call TRBJ2-7; 8 nucleotides match TRBD2. CDR1 SNHLY and CDR2 FYNNEI come from the germline V gene. V lost 3 bases to trimming and J lost 5 bases; unmatched junction nucleotides: 9. The CDR3 is 15 residues long. CDR3 sequence (DNA): TGTGCCAGCAGTGACGCCGGGACTAGGATCCACGAGCAGTACTTC. Amino acids: CASSDAGTRIHEQYF.

The J gene is TRBJ1-5, the V gene TRBV6-1; possibly TRBD1 for D (5 bases). Per germline, CDR1 MNHNS and CDR2 SASEGT. CDR3 size: 14 residues. Trimming removed 6 bases at V and 6 bases at J, with 15 bases between. The CDR3 here is CASRGDSTSQPQHF. DNA of the CDR3: TGTGCCAGCAGGGGGGATTCTACCAGTCAGCCCCAGCATTTT.

The chain recombines TRBV5-1 with TRBJ2-1; 9 positions agree with TRBD2. The CDR3 runs 13 residues. Germline assignment: CDR1 SGHRS and CDR2 YFSETQ. With 3 bases clipped from V and 7 bases from J, the junction kept 2 bases outside the gene matches. As DNA, the CDR3 is TGCGCCAGCAGCTACGGACTAGCGAATGAGCAGTTCTTC. It specifies CASSYGLANEQFF.

This rearrangement joins TRBV18 to TRBJ1-4; 8 nucleotides align to TRBD1. Germline V lookup: CDR1 KGHSH, CDR2 LQKENI. The V segment lost 2 bases and the J segment 7 bases; nucleotides outside the gene matches: 3. CDR3 length: 14 amino acids. For the CDR3, the DNA is TGTGCCAGCTCACCAGGACAGGGCACTGAAAAACTGTTTTTT. It specifies CASSPGQGTEKLFF.

The genes are TRBV2 and TRBJ1-2; D possibly corresponds to TRBD1 (5 bases). The germline CDR1 and CDR2 sequences are SNHLY and FYNNEI. The CDR3 spans 14 residues. Trimming cost V 8 bases and J 4 bases, with 17 bases left between them. This chain's CDR3 is CASGGNLGSYGYTF. The CDR3, as DNA: TGTGCCAGCGGGGGTAATTTAGGGAGCTATGGCTACACCTTC.